These 14 T cell receptor beta chains were sequenced from one sample in a study of cytomegalovirus exposure and HLA in healthy donors. Primers included in the PCR were 60 Vbeta and 13 Jbeta primers. TCRdb keeps only in-frame clones here, not all; method: immunoSEQ multiplex PCR. This repertoire shows some 150,000 clones, around 75% found once; its top ten account for 1.2%. Sequencing was carried out using PBMCs. These receptors were taken from a female donor in good health and CMV-seronegative.

The chain joins TRBV30 to TRBJ2-7; weak D call: TRBD2 (6 bases). Germline V gene lookup returns CDR1 GTSNPN and CDR2 SVGIG (reference sequence). Trimming left V 3 bases short and J 2 bases short, with 17 bases between. The CDR3 spans 15 residues. This CDR3 reads CAWRLVRDSTYEQYF. CDR3 in DNA: TGTGCCTGGAGACTCGTCCGGGACTCAACCTACGAGCAGTACTTC. Looking up the rest from reference TRBV30 and TRBJ2-7 gives the full variable domain: SQTIHQWPATLVQPVGSPLSLECTVEGTSNPNLYWYRQAAGRGLQLLFYSVGIGQISSEVPQNLSASRPQDRQFILSSKKLLLSDSGFYLCAWRLVRDSTYEQYFGPGTRLTVT.

The rearrangement uses TRBV15 and TRBJ1-5; D is unclear. From germline, CDR1 is LNHNV and CDR2 YYDKDF (reference sequence). This CDR3 has 14 residues. V lost 6 bases to trimming and J lost 7 bases, with 16 bases between them. CDR3 nucleotide sequence: TGTGCCACCAGTAGTGAGGGTTTTTGGCAGCCCCAGCATTTT. Amino acids: CATSSEGFWQPQHF.

The chain couples TRBV29-1 to TRBJ2-2, with a weak D call TRBD1 (6 bases). The V and J ends lost 6 bases and 6 bases respectively, with 11 bases between them. CDR1 is SQVTM and CDR2 is ANQGSEA in the germline V gene. The CDR3 extends over 12 amino acids. CDR3 residues: CSVIHRAGELFF. The CDR3 region has the DNA TGCAGCGTCATTCACAGGGCCGGGGAGCTGTTTTTT.

This chain links TRBV7-9 with TRBJ1-4; D may be TRBD1 (5 bases). Trimming took off 7 bases at V and 6 bases at J, with 15 bases between the two ends. The germline V gene encodes CDR1 SEHNR and CDR2 FQNEAQ (reference sequence). This CDR3 spans 14 amino acids. The CDR3 DNA sequence: TGTGCCAGCATCCTCGGGGGATCCGATGAAAAACTGTTTTTT. This translates into CASILGGSDEKLFF.

This chain uses TRBV29-1 with TRBJ2-3; D remains unclear. Germline values: CDR1 SQVTM, CDR2 ANQGSEA. V lost 1 base, J lost 8 bases, and 16 bases lay in between. CDR3 length equals 14 residues. CDR3 sequence: CSVEVQARSGTQYF. CDR3 in DNA: TGCAGCGTTGAAGTGCAGGCCAGGTCCGGTACGCAGTATTTT.

The chain is built from TRBV4-1 and TRBJ2-5; TRBD1 matches 9 bases. The germline gives CDR1 MGHRA, CDR2 YSYEKL. V was clipped by 4 bases and J by 13 bases; unmatched bases: 10. CDR3 length: 13 residues. The DNA for the CDR3 is TGCGCCAGCAGCCCTGGAACCGACAGGGGGGCGTACTTC. It translates to CASSPGTDRGAYF.

V is TRBV5-6 and J is TRBJ1-3; D is uncertain. Deletions cut 3 bases from V and 4 bases from J, with 17 bases between. From germline, CDR1 is SGHDT and CDR2 YYEEEE. The CDR3 length is 16 residues. DNA of the CDR3: TGTGCCAGCAGCTCCACGAGACCCACGCGGGGAAACACCATATATTTT. This translates into CASSSTRPTRGNTIYF.

This clone has only a few counts. The chain employs TRBV5-1 and TRBJ1-1; TRBD1 is a possible D gene (5 bases). Trimming cost V 2 bases and J 1 base, with 18 bases left between them. The CDR3 extends over 17 amino acids. Germline values: CDR1 SGHRS, CDR2 YFSETQ. The CDR3 loop is CASSLRGLTLQNTEAFF. CDR3 DNA: TGCGCCAGCAGCTTAAGGGGACTTACCCTGCAGAACACTGAAGCTTTCTTT.

This clone was counted once. J is TRBJ1-1 and V is TRBV14; TRBD1 agrees at 7 bases. This CDR3 comprises 16 residues. J gave up 0 bases and V 4 bases, and 8 bases lay outside the gene matches. Per the germline V gene, CDR1 is SGHDN and CDR2 is FVKESK. The CDR3 is CASSRVRDSLNTEAFF. Written as DNA, the CDR3 is TGTGCCAGCAGCCGCGTCCGGGACAGTCTGAACACTGAAGCTTTCTTT.

This chain connects TRBV6-5 to TRBJ2-1; 11 bases match TRBD2. With V trimmed by 2 bases and J by 4 bases, 1 base remained unmatched. CDR1 is MNHEY, CDR2 SVGAGI, per germline. There are 15 residues in the CDR3. Written as DNA, the CDR3 is TGTGCCAGCAGTTACCTAGCGGGAGGTTACAATGAGCAGTTCTTC. Its translation: CASSYLAGGYNEQFF.

Only a few counts were recorded for this clone. The chain carries TRBV27 and TRBJ1-1; a weak D match, TRBD1 (6 bases). Deletions cut 6 bases from V and 2 bases from J, with 16 bases between. Germline CDR1 reads MNHEY; CDR2 reads SMNVEV (reference sequence). The CDR3 sequence is 15 residues long. The CDR3 DNA reads TGTGCCAGCAGCCATACAGGGCTCCTAAACACTGAAGCTTTCTTT. Translating it yields CASSHTGLLNTEAFF.

The chain links TRBV28 to TRBJ1-5; D gene unclear. The V gene's germline CDR1 is MDHEN and CDR2 SYDVKM. The CDR3 contains 14 residues. V gave up 8 bases and J gave up 4 bases, with 15 bases separating them. This CDR3 reads CASSPGGGNQPQHF. The CDR3 DNA sequence: TGTGCCAGCTCGCCGGGCGGAGGAAATCAGCCCCAGCATTTT.

The chain carries TRBV27 and TRBJ1-4, with D perhaps matching TRBD1 (6 bases). Germline V CDR1 and CDR2: MNHEY, SMNVEV (reference sequence). The CDR3 consists of 15 residues. Trimming left V 5 bases short and J 3 bases short, with 13 bases between. In DNA form, the CDR3 reads TGTGCCAGCAGTAGCACGGGACATTCTAATGAAAAACTGTTTTTT. As protein: CASSSTGHSNEKLFF.

This rearrangement joins TRBV12-5 to TRBJ1-2; 10 nucleotides match TRBD1. V lost 6 bases to trimming and J lost 6 bases; unmatched junction nucleotides: 10. The germline gives CDR1 LGHNT, CDR2 FRNRAP. The CDR3 length is 15 residues. Written as DNA, the CDR3 is TGTGCTAGTGGCAGGACAGGGGGGGCTTTAAATGGCTACACCTTC. Translated: CASGRTGGALNGYTF.